Detailed here is one T cell receptor beta chain. Trimming took 6 bases from V and 2 from J, leaving 9 bases between them. Germline assignment: CDR1 MNHEY and CDR2 SVGAGI. The CDR3 is made up of 13 amino acids. All of the isolated RNA was reverse transcribed, so expressed TCRB transcripts were sequenced. Assay: immunoSEQ multiplex PCR; the TCRdb copy retains only in-frame clones and omits some. The data show 130,000 or so clones, about 9.7% seen once. The source of the sample is a study of beta chain features in type 1 diabetes. Study in general: Cell yields, age and gender were similar between patients and healthy donors.

There was one heparinised blood draw per donor, averaging roughly 110 mL. The V call is TRBV6-5, the J call TRBJ2-3; D not resolved. The material sequenced was central memory CD4+ T cells from blood. This clonotype originated in a middle-aged woman in good health. The CDR3: CASRRSYTDTQYF. CDR3 sequence (DNA): TGTGCCAGCAGGAGGTCGTACACAGATACGCAGTATTTT.